Following are 5 T cell receptor beta chains from one sample sequenced in a study of T cell changes during pregnancy in multiple sclerosis. Some clones are missing from TCRdb's copy, which holds only in-frame ones; the method was immunoSEQ multiplex PCR. The data hold about 38,000 clones, with more than 75% observed a single time. This material consisted of CD8+ T cells from peripheral blood mononuclear cells, taken in the third trimester of pregnancy. Every receptor here comes from a female donor with multiple sclerosis, enrolled in a pregnancy study.

The J gene is TRBJ2-7, the V gene TRBV18; perhaps TRBD2 as D (5 bases). With 2 bases removed from V and 3 bases from J, the gap between germline ends came to 14 bases. CDR3 length: 15 amino acids. Germline loops: CDR1 KGHSH, CDR2 LQKENI. Here the CDR3 DNA reads TGTGCCAGCTCACCAACGGGGAGTGCCGTCTACGAGCAGTACTTC. This sequence encodes CASSPTGSAVYEQYF.

This rearrangement joins TRBV28 to TRBJ1-1; D not resolved. Trimming shortened V by 6 bases and J by 2 bases, and 10 bases separated the two germline ends. Germline assignment: CDR1 MDHEN and CDR2 SYDVKM. CDR3 length equals 13 residues. The CDR3 reads CASSWADNTEAFF. CDR3 sequence (DNA): TGTGCCAGCAGCTGGGCAGACAACACTGAAGCTTTCTTT.

The V call is TRBV30, the J call TRBJ1-2, with TRBD1 matching 8 bases. Trimming took 0 bases from V and 8 from J; bases not matched to a gene: 5. From germline, CDR1 is GTSNPN and CDR2 SVGIG (reference sequence). The CDR3 runs 13 residues. For the CDR3, the DNA is TGTGCCTGGAGTGTAGGGACAGGTCGGGGCTACACCTTC. Protein: CAWSVGTGRGYTF.

V gene TRBV14 combines with J gene TRBJ2-5; tentative D call: TRBD2 (6 bases). The CDR3 consists of 13 residues. V was pared by 4 bases and J by 4 bases, with 10 bases between. Per germline, CDR1 SGHDN and CDR2 FVKESK. As DNA, the CDR3 is TGTGCCAGCAGCCTGCGGGACTCAGAGACCCAGTACTTC. Translated: CASSLRDSETQYF.

The chain is built from TRBV30 and TRBJ1-4, with TRBD1 matching 10 bases. Germline trimming cut 2 bases from V and 8 bases from J; bases unmatched to any gene: 11. The CDR3 has 16 amino acids. From germline, CDR1 is GTSNPN and CDR2 SVGIG (reference sequence). Here the CDR3 reads CAWSTPTTGGLEKLFF. In DNA form, the CDR3 reads TGTGCCTGGAGTACCCCCACGACAGGGGGCTTGGAAAAACTGTTTTTT.